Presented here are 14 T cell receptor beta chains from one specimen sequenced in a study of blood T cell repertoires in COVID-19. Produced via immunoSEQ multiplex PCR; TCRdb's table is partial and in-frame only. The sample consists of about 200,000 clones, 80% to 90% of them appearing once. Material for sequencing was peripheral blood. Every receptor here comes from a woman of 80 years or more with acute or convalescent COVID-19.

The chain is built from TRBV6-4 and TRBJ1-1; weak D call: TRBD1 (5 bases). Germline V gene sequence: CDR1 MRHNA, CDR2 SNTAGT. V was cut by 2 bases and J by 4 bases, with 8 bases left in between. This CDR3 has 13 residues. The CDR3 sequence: CASSDNGATEAFF. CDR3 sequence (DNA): TGTGCCAGCAGTGACAATGGGGCCACTGAAGCTTTCTTT.

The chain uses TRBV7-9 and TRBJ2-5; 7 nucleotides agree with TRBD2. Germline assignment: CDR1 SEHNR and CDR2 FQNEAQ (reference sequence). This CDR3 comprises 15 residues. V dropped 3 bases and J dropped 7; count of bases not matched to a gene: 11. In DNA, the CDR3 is TGTGCCAGCAGCTTTCTCCTACTAGCGCCGGGGACCCAGTACTTC. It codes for CASSFLLLAPGTQYF. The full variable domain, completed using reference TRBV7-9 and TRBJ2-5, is DTGVSQNPRHKITKRGQNVTFRCDPISEHNRLYWYRQTLGQGPEFLTYFQNEAQLEKSRLLSDRFSAERPKGSFSTLEIQRTEQGDSAMYLCASSFLLLAPGTQYFGPGTRLLVL.

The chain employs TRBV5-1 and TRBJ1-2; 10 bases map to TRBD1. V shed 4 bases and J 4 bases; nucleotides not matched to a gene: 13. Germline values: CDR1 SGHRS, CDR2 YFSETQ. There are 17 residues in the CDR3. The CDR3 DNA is TGCGCCAGCAGCCCCAGGACAGGGGGAGGGTCCAGCTATGGCTACACCTTC. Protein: CASSPRTGGGSSYGYTF.

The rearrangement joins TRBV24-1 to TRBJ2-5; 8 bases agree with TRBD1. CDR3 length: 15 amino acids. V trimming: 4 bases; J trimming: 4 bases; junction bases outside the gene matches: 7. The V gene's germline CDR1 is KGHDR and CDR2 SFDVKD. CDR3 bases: TGTGCCACCAGTGACCGAGCAGACAGGGGAGAGACCCAGTACTTC. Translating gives CATSDRADRGETQYF.

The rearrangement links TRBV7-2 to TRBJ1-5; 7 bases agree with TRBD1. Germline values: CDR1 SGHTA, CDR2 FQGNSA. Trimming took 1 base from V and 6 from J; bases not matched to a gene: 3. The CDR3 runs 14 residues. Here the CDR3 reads CASSLGQGGQPQHF. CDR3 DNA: TGTGCCAGCAGCTTAGGACAGGGAGGTCAGCCCCAGCATTTT.

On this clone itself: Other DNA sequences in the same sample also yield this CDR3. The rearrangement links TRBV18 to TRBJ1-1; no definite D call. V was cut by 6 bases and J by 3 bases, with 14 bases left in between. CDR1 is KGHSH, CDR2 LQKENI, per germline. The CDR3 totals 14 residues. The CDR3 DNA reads TGTGCCAGCTCCCGCACGGGGAAGGACACTGAAGCTTTCTTT. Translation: CASSRTGKDTEAFF.

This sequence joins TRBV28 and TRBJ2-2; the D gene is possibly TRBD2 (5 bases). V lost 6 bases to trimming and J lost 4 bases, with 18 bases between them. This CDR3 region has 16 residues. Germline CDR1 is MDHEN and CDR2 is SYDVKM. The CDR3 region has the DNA TGTGCCAGCAGCCTCGGGGTCCGGAAGAGCACCGGGGAGCTGTTTTTT. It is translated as CASSLGVRKSTGELFF.

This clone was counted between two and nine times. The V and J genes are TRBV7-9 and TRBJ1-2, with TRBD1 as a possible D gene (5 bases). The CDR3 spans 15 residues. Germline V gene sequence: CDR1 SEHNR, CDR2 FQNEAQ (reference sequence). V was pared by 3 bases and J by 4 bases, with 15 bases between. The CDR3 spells CASSFGGIRGYGYTF. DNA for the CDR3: TGTGCCAGCAGCTTCGGGGGGATTAGGGGCTATGGCTACACCTTC.

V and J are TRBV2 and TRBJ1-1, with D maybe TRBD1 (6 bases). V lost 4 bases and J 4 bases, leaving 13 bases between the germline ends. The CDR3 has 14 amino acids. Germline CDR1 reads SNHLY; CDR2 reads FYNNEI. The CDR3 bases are TGTGCCAGCAGTGCAGGGGTGGGGCCCACTGAAGCTTTCTTT. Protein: CASSAGVGPTEAFF.

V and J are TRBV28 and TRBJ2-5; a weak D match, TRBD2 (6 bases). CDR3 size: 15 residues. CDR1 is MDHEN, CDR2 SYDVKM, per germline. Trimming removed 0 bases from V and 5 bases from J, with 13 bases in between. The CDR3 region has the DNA TGTGCCAGCAGTTTATGGCGGGCGGGAATGGAGACCCAGTACTTC. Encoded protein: CASSLWRAGMETQYF.

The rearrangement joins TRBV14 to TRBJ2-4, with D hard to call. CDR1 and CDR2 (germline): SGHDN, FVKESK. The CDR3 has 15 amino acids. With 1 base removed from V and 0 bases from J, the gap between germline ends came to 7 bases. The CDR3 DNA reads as TGTGCCAGCAGCCAAGGTGGCCTAGCCAAAAACATTCAGTACTTC. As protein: CASSQGGLAKNIQYF.

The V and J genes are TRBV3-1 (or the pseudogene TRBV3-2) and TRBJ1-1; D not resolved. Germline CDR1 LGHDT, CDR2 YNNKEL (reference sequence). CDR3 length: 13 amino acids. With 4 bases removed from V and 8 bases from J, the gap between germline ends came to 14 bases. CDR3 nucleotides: TGTGCCAGCAGCCCGGGCCTGGAGGCCGAAGCTTTCTTT. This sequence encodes CASSPGLEAEAFF.

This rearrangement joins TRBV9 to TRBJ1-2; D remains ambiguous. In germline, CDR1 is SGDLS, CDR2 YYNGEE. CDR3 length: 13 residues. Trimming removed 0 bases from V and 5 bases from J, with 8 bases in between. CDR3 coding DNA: TGTGCCAGCAGCGTAGTATCGGGTTATGGCTACACCTTC. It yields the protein CASSVVSGYGYTF. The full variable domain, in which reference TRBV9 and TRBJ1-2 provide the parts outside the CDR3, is DSGVTQTPKHLITATGQRVTLRCSPRSGDLSVYWYQQSLDQGLQFLIQYYNGEERAKGNILERFSAQQFPDLHSELNLSSLELGDSALYFCASSVVSGYGYTFGSGTRLTVV.

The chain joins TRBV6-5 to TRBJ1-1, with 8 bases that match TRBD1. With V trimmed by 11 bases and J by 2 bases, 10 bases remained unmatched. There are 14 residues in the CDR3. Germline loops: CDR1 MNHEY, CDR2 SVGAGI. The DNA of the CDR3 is TGTGCCGGGTCCGACAGGGGCCGAAACACTGAAGCTTTCTTT. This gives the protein CAGSDRGRNTEAFF.